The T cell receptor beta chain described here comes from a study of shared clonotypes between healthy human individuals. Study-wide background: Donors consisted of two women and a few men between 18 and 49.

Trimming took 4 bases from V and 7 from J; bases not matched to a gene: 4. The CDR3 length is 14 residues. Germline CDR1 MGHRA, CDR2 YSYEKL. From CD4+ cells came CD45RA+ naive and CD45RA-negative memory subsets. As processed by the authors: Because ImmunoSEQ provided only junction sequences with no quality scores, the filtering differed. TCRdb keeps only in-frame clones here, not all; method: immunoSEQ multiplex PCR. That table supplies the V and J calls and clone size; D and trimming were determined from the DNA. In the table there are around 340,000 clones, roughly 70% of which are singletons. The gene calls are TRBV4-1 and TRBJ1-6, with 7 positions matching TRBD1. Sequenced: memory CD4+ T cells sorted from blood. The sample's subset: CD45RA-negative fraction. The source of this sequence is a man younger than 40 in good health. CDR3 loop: CASSPGTVNSPLHF. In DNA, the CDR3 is TGCGCCAGCAGCCCGGGGACAGTGAATTCACCCCTCCACTTT.